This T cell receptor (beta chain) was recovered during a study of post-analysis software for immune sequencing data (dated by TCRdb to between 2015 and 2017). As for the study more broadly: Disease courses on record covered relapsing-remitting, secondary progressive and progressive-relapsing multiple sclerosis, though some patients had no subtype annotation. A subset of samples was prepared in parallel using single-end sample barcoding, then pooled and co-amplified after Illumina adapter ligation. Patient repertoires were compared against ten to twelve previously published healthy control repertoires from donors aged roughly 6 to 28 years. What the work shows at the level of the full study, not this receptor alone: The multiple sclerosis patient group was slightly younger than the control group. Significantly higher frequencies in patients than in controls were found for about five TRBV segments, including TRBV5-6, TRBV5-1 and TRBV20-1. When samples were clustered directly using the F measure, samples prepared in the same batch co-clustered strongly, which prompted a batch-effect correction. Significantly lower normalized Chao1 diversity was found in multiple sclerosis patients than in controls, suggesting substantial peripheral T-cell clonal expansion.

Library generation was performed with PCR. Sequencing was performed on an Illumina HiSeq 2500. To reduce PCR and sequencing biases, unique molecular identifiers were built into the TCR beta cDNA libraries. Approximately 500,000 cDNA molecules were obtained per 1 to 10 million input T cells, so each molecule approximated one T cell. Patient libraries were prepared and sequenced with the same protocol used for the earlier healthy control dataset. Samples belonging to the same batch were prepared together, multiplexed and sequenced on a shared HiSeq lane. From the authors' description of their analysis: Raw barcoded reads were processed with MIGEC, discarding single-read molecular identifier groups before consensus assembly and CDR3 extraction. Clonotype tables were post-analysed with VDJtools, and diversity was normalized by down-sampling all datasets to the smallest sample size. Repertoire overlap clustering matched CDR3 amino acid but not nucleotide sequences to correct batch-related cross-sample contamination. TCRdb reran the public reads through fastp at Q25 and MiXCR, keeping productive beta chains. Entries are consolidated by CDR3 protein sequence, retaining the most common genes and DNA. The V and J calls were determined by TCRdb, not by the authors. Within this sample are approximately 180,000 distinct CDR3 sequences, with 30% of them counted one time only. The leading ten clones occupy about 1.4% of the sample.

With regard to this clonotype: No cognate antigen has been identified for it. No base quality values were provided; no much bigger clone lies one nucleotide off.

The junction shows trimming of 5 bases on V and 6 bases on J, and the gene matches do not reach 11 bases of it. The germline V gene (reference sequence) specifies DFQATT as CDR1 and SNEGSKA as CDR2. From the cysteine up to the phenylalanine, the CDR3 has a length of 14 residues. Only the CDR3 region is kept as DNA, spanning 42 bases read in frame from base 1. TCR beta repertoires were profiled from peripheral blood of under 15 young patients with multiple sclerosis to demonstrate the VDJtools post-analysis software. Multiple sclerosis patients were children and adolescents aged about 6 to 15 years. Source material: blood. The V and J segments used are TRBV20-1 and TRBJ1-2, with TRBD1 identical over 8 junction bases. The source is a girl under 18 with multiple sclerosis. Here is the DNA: TGCAGTGCTGACCCCGGGACAGGCCGGGATGGCTACACCTTC. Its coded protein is CSADPGTGRDGYTF.